The source of this TCR beta chain is a study of T cell changes during pregnancy in multiple sclerosis. Per the germline V gene, CDR1 is SGHRS and CDR2 is YFSETQ. There are 14 residues in the CDR3. V dropped 2 bases and J dropped 3 bases, with 9 bases sitting between them. The data were produced by immunoSEQ multiplex PCR, yet TCRdb's version contains in-frame clones alone and is incomplete. The data show approximately 79,000 clones, 90% to 95% seen once. The chain is built from TRBV5-1 and TRBJ1-5, with a weak D call TRBD1 (6 bases). The sample was CD4+ T cells from peripheral blood mononuclear cells, taken before pregnancy. The TCR sequence derives from a female donor with multiple sclerosis, enrolled in a pregnancy study. The CDR3 here is CASSLTGINQPQHF. The CDR3 nucleotides read TGCGCCAGCAGCTTAACAGGGATCAATCAGCCCCAGCATTTT.